This TCR beta chain emerged from a study of cytomegalovirus exposure and HLA in healthy donors. Study-wide results and caveats: Being productive about 87% or about 30% of the time was typical of most TCR beta V segments in an earlier analysis.

It was with 60 Vbeta and 13 Jbeta primers that the PCR ran. Assay used: immunoSEQ multiplex PCR; TCRdb lists only in-frame clones, some missing. The data hold 150,000 to 200,000 clones, with roughly 80% observed a single time. To note about this clone: No antigen is known for it.

The CDR3 is 14 amino acids. Losses at the gene ends were 10 bases for V and 3 bases for J; bases not matched to a gene: 10. Germline CDR1 reads SNHLY; CDR2 reads FYNNEI. This chain links TRBV2 with TRBJ2-3; 7 nucleotides align to TRBD2. The sequence was obtained from a woman in her 50s in good health and CMV-seropositive. Sequencing was performed on PBMCs. The CDR3: CAIPAGGGTDTQYF. In DNA form, the CDR3 reads TGTGCCATCCCAGCCGGCGGGGGTACAGATACGCAGTATTTT.